This T cell receptor (beta chain) was captured in a study of response to subunit inactivated influenza vaccine. Study-level points and caveats: Authors suggested seasonal influenza vaccinations each recruit few new T cells.

The CDR3 is made up of 14 amino acids. Germline V gene sequence: CDR1 DFQATT, CDR2 SNEGSKA (reference sequence). The J segment lost 1 base and the V segment lost 4 bases, leaving 3 bases of the junction unmatched. A single record per CDR3 protein comes from TCRdb applying MiXCR to the RT-PCR reads. This table holds 650,000 to 800,000 distinct CDR3 sequences, approximately 15% found once. The table lists this clonotype with a few counts. Its matching antigen is unknown. The sequences come from PBMCs from blood, collected less than 15 days before vaccination. The TCR originated in a man aged 50-59 years who received an inactivated influenza vaccine. The V gene is TRBV20-1, the J gene TRBJ2-2, with 7 bases that match TRBD1. The CDR3 spells CSAKRTGNTGELFF. CDR3 coding DNA: TGCAGTGCTAAAAGGACAGGGAACACCGGGGAGCTGTTTTTT.